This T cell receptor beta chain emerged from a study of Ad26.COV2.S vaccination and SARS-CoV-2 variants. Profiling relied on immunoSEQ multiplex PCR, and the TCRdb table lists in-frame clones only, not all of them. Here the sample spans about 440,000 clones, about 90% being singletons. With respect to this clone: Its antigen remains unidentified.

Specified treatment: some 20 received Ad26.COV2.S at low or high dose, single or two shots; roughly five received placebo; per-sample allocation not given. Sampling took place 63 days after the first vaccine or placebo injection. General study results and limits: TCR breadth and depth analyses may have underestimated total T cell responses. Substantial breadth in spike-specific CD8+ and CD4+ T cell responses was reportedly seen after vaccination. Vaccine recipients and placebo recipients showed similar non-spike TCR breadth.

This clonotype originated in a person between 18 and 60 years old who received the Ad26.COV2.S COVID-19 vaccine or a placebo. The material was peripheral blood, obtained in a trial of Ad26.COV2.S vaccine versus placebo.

CDR3 coding DNA: TGTGCCAGCAGTTACGCACGACTAGCGGGAGACGAGCAGTACTTC. This sequence encodes CASSYARLAGDEQYF. The chain links TRBV6-5 to TRBJ2-7, with 12 bases aligning to TRBD2. Losses at the gene ends were 2 bases for V and 5 bases for J; bases not matched to a gene: 4. From germline, CDR1 is MNHEY and CDR2 SVGAGI. The CDR3 extends over 15 amino acids.